These 25 T cell receptor beta chains originate from one sample sequenced in a study of blood T cell repertoires in COVID-19. This table comes from immunoSEQ multiplex PCR, and its TCRdb copy is limited to in-frame clones, with some not included. The sample lists 250,000 or so clones, more than 80% occurring once. The sequenced material came from peripheral blood. Every receptor here comes from a human donor in a cohort sampled during active COVID-19.

The J gene is TRBJ1-1, the V gene TRBV7-3; D possibly corresponds to TRBD1 (6 bases). The V and J ends lost 4 bases and 3 bases respectively, with 12 bases between them. Germline CDR1 is SGHTA and CDR2 is FQGTGA. CDR3 length equals 14 residues. CDR3 sequence reads: CASSSKPGDTEAFF. CDR3 sequence (DNA): TGTGCCAGCAGCTCAAAGCCAGGGGACACTGAAGCTTTCTTT.

The rearrangement uses TRBV9 and TRBJ2-7; D gene uncertain. Between the trimmed V and J ends, which lost 2 bases and 4 bases, there was a span of 13 bases. The CDR3 spans 14 residues. The germline gives CDR1 SGDLS, CDR2 YYNGEE. In DNA, the CDR3 is TGTGCCAGCAGCGTTTCAGTTGCCTCTTACGAGCAGTACTTC. Translation: CASSVSVASYEQYF.

The chain joins TRBV30 to TRBJ1-2, with TRBD1 matching over 7 bases. Germline values: CDR1 GTSNPN, CDR2 SVGIG (reference sequence). The CDR3 loop spans 13 amino acids. The ends lost 3 bases at V and 4 bases at J; junction bases unmatched: 5. The CDR3 spells CAWRDRLAYGYTF. The CDR3 nucleotides are TGTGCCTGGAGGGACAGGTTAGCCTATGGCTACACCTTC.

The chain combines TRBV4-2 with TRBJ1-3; no clear D gene. Trimming pared 3 bases from V and 7 bases from J, leaving 16 bases between. In germline, CDR1 is LGHNA, CDR2 YNFKEQ. CDR3 length equals 15 residues. The CDR3: CASSQEAGSTNTIYF. The CDR3 coding sequence is TGTGCCAGCAGCCAGGAGGCGGGGTCTACCAACACCATATATTTT.

This clone was detected only once. The J gene is TRBJ1-4, the V gene TRBV30, with D tentatively TRBD1 (6 bases). Per the germline V gene, CDR1 is GTSNPN and CDR2 is SVGIG (reference sequence). V lost 1 base and J 2 bases, leaving 11 bases between the germline ends. The CDR3 contains 15 residues. The CDR3 sequence is CAWSASDSTNEKLFF. Here the CDR3 DNA reads TGTGCCTGGAGTGCTTCGGACAGCACTAATGAAAAACTGTTTTTT.

The CDR3 DNA follows: TGTGCCAGCAGTTTCCCTTTGACAGGGGGTGCAGATACGCAGTATTTT. Translating gives CASSFPLTGGADTQYF. The V call is TRBV28, the J call TRBJ2-3; TRBD1 agrees at 9 bases. Germline CDR1 is MDHEN and CDR2 is SYDVKM. The CDR3 runs 16 residues. The junction had 8 bases not matched to a gene; V was cut back by 3 bases and J by 4 bases.

V gene TRBV5-1 combines with J gene TRBJ1-2; 7 bases are shared with TRBD1. Germline CDR1 reads SGHRS; CDR2 reads YFSETQ. Trimming at V came to 0 bases and at J to 4 bases, leaving 9 bases not matched to a gene. This CDR3 has 16 amino acids. The CDR3 DNA reads TGCGCCAGCAGCTTGGAAGAGGGGGCGAACAGCTATGGCTACACCTTC. This translates into CASSLEEGANSYGYTF.

V and J are TRBV6-5 and TRBJ1-4; 10 nucleotides align to TRBD1. CDR3 length equals 15 residues. Germline V CDR1 and CDR2: MNHEY, SVGAGI. Trimming removed 6 bases from V and 7 bases from J; junction bases left unmatched: 8. The CDR3 region has the DNA TGTGCCAGCAGGGGGGCGACAGGGGGCAGTGAAAAACTGTTTTTT. It is translated as CASRGATGGSEKLFF.

The chain recombines TRBV10-1 with TRBJ2-2, with 8 bases matching TRBD1. Trimming removed 3 bases from V and 3 bases from J; junction bases left unmatched: 9. CDR3 size: 17 residues. The V gene's germline CDR1 is WNHNN and CDR2 SYGVQD (reference sequence). The CDR3 DNA follows: TGCGCCAGCAGTGATTCTAACGGCAGGGGGCACACCGGGGAGCTGTTTTTT. It is translated as CASSDSNGRGHTGELFF.

For this clone: A read error may produce the germline difference seen at one junction end. The gene calls are TRBV7-7 and TRBJ2-5, with D uncertain. The length of the CDR3 is 13 residues. CDR1 is SSHAT, CDR2 FNYEAQ, per germline (reference sequence). The CDR3 spells CASSPAGQETQYF. For the CDR3, the DNA is TGTGCTAGCAGCCCGGCCGGGCAAGAGACCCAGTACTTC.

This chain uses TRBV6-5 with TRBJ1-1; 8 bases fit TRBD1. V lost 5 bases to trimming and J lost 11 bases; unmatched junction nucleotides: 13. Looked up from germline, CDR1 is MNHEY and CDR2 is SVGAGI. This CDR3 spans 14 amino acids. CDR3 residues: CASSRTGQSLNAFF. In DNA, the CDR3 is TGTGCCAGCAGTCGGACAGGGCAGTCACTGAACGCTTTCTTT.

The chain links TRBV5-1 to TRBJ1-2, with TRBD1 as a possible D gene (6 bases). V lost 0 bases, J lost 3 bases, and 9 bases lay in between. The CDR3 is made up of 14 amino acids. The V gene's germline CDR1 is SGHRS and CDR2 YFSETQ. The CDR3 spells CASSLEDRYYGYTF. CDR3 DNA sequence: TGCGCCAGCAGCTTGGAGGACAGATACTATGGCTACACCTTC.

The J gene is TRBJ2-5, the V gene TRBV9; perhaps TRBD1 as D (6 bases). V was shortened by 5 bases and J by 5 bases, with 16 bases between the two germline ends. Germline V gene sequence: CDR1 SGDLS, CDR2 YYNGEE. The CDR3 is 14 amino acids. The CDR3 bases are TGTGCCAGCAGTTTTACAGGGTTGGGGGAGACCCAGTACTTC. It codes for CASSFTGLGETQYF. The full variable domain, rest sourced from reference TRBV9 and TRBJ2-5, is DSGVTQTPKHLITATGQRVTLRCSPRSGDLSVYWYQQSLDQGLQFLIQYYNGEERAKGNILERFSAQQFPDLHSELNLSSLELGDSALYFCASSFTGLGETQYFGPGTRLLVL.

The genes are TRBV19 and TRBJ1-4, with D perhaps matching TRBD1 (6 bases). This CDR3 region has 15 residues. Per germline, CDR1 LNHDA and CDR2 SQIVND (reference sequence). The V gene lost 3 bases and the J gene lost 7 bases, with 15 bases spanning the gap. In DNA form, the CDR3 reads TGTGCCAGTAGTATCGGGGGGGCCGGTAGTGAAAAACTGTTTTTT. Its protein product is CASSIGGAGSEKLFF.

V usage is TRBV7-9 and J usage is TRBJ1-2; 7 bases line up with TRBD1. This CDR3 spans 18 amino acids. Looked up from germline, CDR1 is SEHNR and CDR2 is FQNEAQ (reference sequence). The V and J ends lost 3 bases and 1 base, in that order; junction bases with no gene match: 14. The CDR3 sequence: CASSFRSLRTGHNYGYTF. The CDR3 DNA reads TGTGCCAGCAGCTTTCGGTCTCTGCGGACAGGCCATAACTATGGCTACACCTTC.

J is TRBJ1-2 and V is TRBV6-5; D may be TRBD1 (5 bases). Trimming took 8 bases from V and 4 from J, leaving 20 bases between them. The CDR3 is 15 amino acids. Germline lookup yields CDR1 MNHEY and CDR2 SVGAGI. Written as DNA, the CDR3 is TGTGCCAGCTGCCAAGGAGGGGATACTTGCTATGGCTACACCTTC. This codes for CASCQGGDTCYGYTF.

The chain is built from TRBV7-2 and TRBJ1-5, with D uncertain. There are 15 residues in the CDR3. The V gene's germline CDR1 is SGHTA and CDR2 FQGNSA. V was cut by 4 bases and J by 0 bases, with 10 bases left in between. The CDR3 sequence: CASSSAAYSNQPQHF. Here the CDR3 DNA reads TGTGCCAGCAGCTCGGCGGCATATAGCAATCAGCCCCAGCATTTT.

The chain uses TRBV28 and TRBJ1-4; D is unresolved. The germline V gene encodes CDR1 MDHEN and CDR2 SYDVKM. The CDR3 consists of 15 residues. The V end was cut by 1 base, the J end by 0 bases, with 6 bases between. CDR3 sequence (DNA): TGTGCCAGCAGTTTATACGGTTCAACTAATGAAAAACTGTTTTTT. It translates to CASSLYGSTNEKLFF.

Note on this clone: A read error may produce the germline difference seen at one junction end. This chain uses TRBV5-1 with TRBJ1-4, with unresolved D. This CDR3 region has 14 residues. Germline assignment: CDR1 SGHRS and CDR2 YFSETQ. CDR3 sequence reads: CASSLDSMDEKLFF. CDR3 DNA sequence: TGCGCCAGCAGCTTGGACAGCATGGATGAGAAACTGTTTTTT.

The rearrangement links TRBV3-1 (or the pseudogene TRBV3-2) to TRBJ1-5, with D hard to call. Germline CDR1 reads LGHDT; CDR2 reads YNNKEL (reference sequence). Trimming pared 1 base from V and 5 bases from J, leaving 12 bases between. The CDR3 length is 15 residues. The CDR3 bases are TGTGCCAGCAGCCAAGCGGTCACTCCGGATCAGCCCCAGCATTTT. This gives the protein CASSQAVTPDQPQHF.

This chain uses TRBV5-4 with TRBJ1-4; TRBD1 aligns across 9 bases. V was pared by 3 bases and J by 5 bases, with 5 bases of the junction left unmatched. This CDR3 region has 15 residues. Per germline, CDR1 SGHNT and CDR2 YYREEE (reference sequence). In nucleotides, the CDR3 is TGTGCCAGCAGCTCCGGGGGGACAGGGAATGAAAAACTGTTTTTT. This sequence encodes CASSSGGTGNEKLFF.

V and J are TRBV9 and TRBJ1-6; weak D call: TRBD1 (5 bases). Trimming stripped 0 bases from V and 10 bases from J, with 14 bases between. The germline V gene encodes CDR1 SGDLS and CDR2 YYNGEE. The CDR3 loop spans 15 amino acids. For the CDR3, the DNA is TGTGCCAGCAGCGTAGAGGGCAGGGAGGACTCACCCCTCCACTTT. Translated: CASSVEGREDSPLHF.

The CDR3 here is CASNRQVSSEKLFF. The CDR3 coding sequence is TGTGCCAGTAACCGACAGGTATCGAGTGAAAAACTGTTTTTT. The rearrangement uses TRBV19 and TRBJ1-4; D is possibly TRBD1 (6 bases). Deletions cut 7 bases from V and 7 bases from J, with 16 bases between. The CDR3 runs to 14 residues. Germline V gene lookup returns CDR1 LNHDA and CDR2 SQIVND (reference sequence).

The chain combines TRBV5-1 with TRBJ2-7; TRBD1 matches at 9 bases. The V segment lost 4 bases and the J segment 2 bases; nucleotides outside the gene matches: 10. Germline assignment: CDR1 SGHRS and CDR2 YFSETQ. The CDR3 totals 16 residues. The CDR3: CASSRNRGRVPYEQYF. The CDR3, as DNA: TGCGCCAGCAGCCGTAACAGGGGGCGCGTACCCTACGAGCAGTACTTC. Filled out from reference TRBV5-1 and TRBJ2-7, the complete variable domain reads KAGVTQTPRYLIKTRGQQVTLSCSPISGHRSVSWYQQTPGQGLQFLFEYFSETQRNKGNFPGRFSGRQFSNSRSEMNVSTLELGDSALYLCASSRNRGRVPYEQYFGPGTRLTVT.

The V and J genes are TRBV27 and TRBJ2-2; 9 nucleotides align to TRBD2. This CDR3 is 15 amino acids long. Trimming cost V 6 bases and J 4 bases; bases outside gene matches: 6. Germline V CDR1 and CDR2: MNHEY, SMNVEV (reference sequence). The CDR3 bases are TGTGCCAGCAGGGTAGCGGGAGAGGGCACCGGGGAGCTGTTTTTT. Translated: CASRVAGEGTGELFF.